The 26 T cell receptor beta chains reported below all come from one sample, sequenced in a study of cytomegalovirus exposure and HLA in healthy donors. PCR was performed using 60 Vbeta and 13 Jbeta primers. The data were produced by immunoSEQ multiplex PCR, yet TCRdb's version contains in-frame clones alone and is incomplete. The sample shows 55,000 or so clones, around 78% of them seen only once. Sequenced sample: PBMCs. The receptors here all came from a female donor in good health and CMV-seronegative.

This chain joins TRBV6-6 and TRBJ1-2, with TRBD1 identical over 8 bases. This CDR3 comprises 13 residues. CDR1 is MNHNY and CDR2 is SVGAGI in the germline V gene (reference sequence). Trimming at V came to 7 bases and at J to 6 bases, leaving 7 bases not matched to a gene. The CDR3 sequence: CASTEGQVNGYTF. The CDR3 DNA reads TGTGCCAGCACCGAGGGACAGGTTAATGGCTACACCTTC.

The J gene is TRBJ1-1, the V gene TRBV28; 7 nucleotides match TRBD1. The germline gives CDR1 MDHEN, CDR2 SYDVKM. V trimming: 3 bases; J trimming: 10 bases; junction bases outside the gene matches: 8. CDR3 length equals 13 residues. The CDR3 loop is CASSFLTGVAAFF. The CDR3 nucleotides are TGTGCCAGCAGTTTTCTTACAGGGGTTGCAGCTTTCTTT.

The chain couples TRBV5-4 to TRBJ1-1, with 10 bases matching TRBD1. V shed 2 bases, J shed 6 bases, and the junction held 10 bases outside the gene matches. CDR3 length: 16 residues. Germline CDR1 SGHNT, CDR2 YYREEE (reference sequence). The CDR3 bases are TGTGCCAGCAGCTTAGGGGGGACAGGGGTGCTAGCTGAAGCTTTCTTT. Amino acids: CASSLGGTGVLAEAFF.

V is TRBV6-5 and J is TRBJ2-7, with D possibly TRBD1 on 5 matching bases. Germline V gene sequence: CDR1 MNHEY, CDR2 SVGAGI. The CDR3 covers 14 residues. The V end was cut by 0 bases, the J end by 8 bases, with 14 bases between. The CDR3 DNA reads as TGTGCCAGCAGTTACTCGACAGCCGTTGGGAAGCAGTACTTC. Translating it yields CASSYSTAVGKQYF.

This clone was detected once. The CDR3 region is CASRQIDRVSPLHF. The CDR3 nucleotides are TGTGCCAGTAGACAAATCGACCGGGTTTCACCCCTCCACTTT. The J gene is TRBJ1-6, the V gene TRBV19, with D unresolved. V lost 6 bases and J 9 bases, leaving 15 bases between the germline ends. The germline V gene encodes CDR1 LNHDA and CDR2 SQIVND (reference sequence). The CDR3 runs 14 residues. The variable domain in full, completed from reference TRBV19 and TRBJ1-6, reads DGGITQSPKYLFRKEGQNVTLSCEQNLNHDAMYWYRQDPGQGLRLIYYSQIVNDFQKGDIAEGYSVSREKKESFPLTVTSAQKNPTAFYLCASRQIDRVSPLHFGNGTRLTVT.

The chain combines TRBV30 with TRBJ1-2, with TRBD1 as a possible D gene (5 bases). Germline V gene lookup returns CDR1 GTSNPN and CDR2 SVGIG (reference sequence). The CDR3 length is 14 residues. Trimming pared 2 bases from V and 2 bases from J, leaving 12 bases between. In DNA, the CDR3 is TGTGCCTGGAGTCGGGACTTCCAAAACTATGGCTACACCTTC. This translates into CAWSRDFQNYGYTF. Filled out from reference TRBV30 and TRBJ1-2, the complete variable domain reads SQTIHQWPATLVQPVGSPLSLECTVEGTSNPNLYWYRQAAGRGLQLLFYSVGIGQISSEVPQNLSASRPQDRQFILSSKKLLLSDSGFYLCAWSRDFQNYGYTFGSGTRLTVV.

CDR3 residues: CASSPPGLGEKLFF. The CDR3 DNA reads TGTGCCAGCAGCCCCCCTGGACTCGGAGAAAAACTGTTTTTT. The rearrangement joins TRBV7-9 to TRBJ1-4; D is unclear. Trimming pared 5 bases from V and 8 bases from J, leaving 15 bases between. From germline, CDR1 is SEHNR and CDR2 FQNEAQ (reference sequence). CDR3 size: 14 residues.

This CDR3 reads CASTPPAGLTYEQYF. The CDR3 DNA reads TGTGCCAGCACGCCCCCAGCAGGGTTAACCTACGAGCAGTACTTC. The chain links TRBV6-1 to TRBJ2-7; possible D gene TRBD1, 5 bases. The CDR3 is 15 amino acids. The germline gives CDR1 MNHNS, CDR2 SASEGT. The ends were cut back, 7 bases at V and 2 bases at J, with 18 bases in the middle.

The chain carries TRBV18 and TRBJ1-3, with D unclear. V was trimmed by 3 bases and J by 3 bases, leaving 6 bases between them. The CDR3 spans 13 residues. Germline lookup yields CDR1 KGHSH and CDR2 LQKENI. This CDR3 reads CASSPVSGNTIYF. In nucleotides, the CDR3 is TGTGCCAGCTCACCCGTTAGTGGAAACACCATATATTTT.

V gene TRBV10-3 combines with J gene TRBJ2-3; 7 bases agree with TRBD2. V lost 4 bases, J lost 6 bases, and 7 bases stayed unmatched. The V gene's germline CDR1 is ENHRY and CDR2 SYGVKD. This CDR3 is built from 14 residues. CDR3 bases: TGTGCCATCAGTGGGGGGGGTCAGCCGGATACGCAGTATTTT. As protein: CAISGGGQPDTQYF.

The genes are TRBV6-5 and TRBJ1-1; 7 bases align to TRBD1. Looked up from germline, CDR1 is MNHEY and CDR2 is SVGAGI. After removal of 6 bases from V and 4 bases from J, the junction contained 8 bases not matched to a gene. This CDR3 has 14 residues. The CDR3 coding sequence is TGTGCCAGCAGCCCGACAGGGTATGTCACTGAAGCTTTCTTT. Translation: CASSPTGYVTEAFF.

The chain uses TRBV7-2 and TRBJ2-1; D is possibly TRBD1 (5 bases). V shed 5 bases and J shed 10 bases, with 12 bases lying between them. The V gene's germline CDR1 is SGHTA and CDR2 FQGNSA. This CDR3 is built from 12 residues. CDR3 residues: CASSPDRQEQFF. Written as DNA, the CDR3 is TGTGCCAGCAGCCCCGACAGACAGGAGCAGTTCTTC.

The rearrangement links TRBV30 to TRBJ1-3; D perhaps matches TRBD1 (5 bases). Between the trimmed V and J ends, which lost 0 bases and 0 bases, there was a span of 12 bases. The CDR3 is 16 amino acids. CDR1 GTSNPN and CDR2 SVGIG come from the germline V gene (reference sequence). The CDR3 DNA reads as TGTGCCTGGAGTGTAGCAGGGTGGCTCTCTGGAAACACCATATATTTT. Amino acid sequence: CAWSVAGWLSGNTIYF.

This chain links TRBV6-4 with TRBJ1-6; 9 bases map to TRBD1. The V segment lost 0 bases and the J segment 9 bases; nucleotides outside the gene matches: 0. The CDR3 is made up of 14 amino acids. CDR1 and CDR2 (germline): MRHNA, SNTAGT. The CDR3 protein is CASSDSTGGSPLHF. CDR3 bases: TGTGCCAGCAGTGACTCGACAGGGGGTTCACCCCTCCACTTT.

V is TRBV4-1 and J is TRBJ1-2, with TRBD1 as a possible D gene (5 bases). Trimming took off 3 bases at V and 4 bases at J, with 9 bases between the two ends. The CDR3 sequence is 13 residues long. Germline CDR1 and CDR2: MGHRA and YSYEKL. The CDR3 DNA reads as TGCGCCAGCAGCCAGCAGGGATCCTATGGCTACACCTTC. Residues: CASSQQGSYGYTF.

This clone has only a few counts. The chain combines TRBV7-9 with TRBJ1-1; D perhaps matches TRBD1 (6 bases). V lost 2 bases, J lost 3 bases, and 22 bases lay in between. The germline gives CDR1 SEHNR, CDR2 FQNEAQ (reference sequence). The CDR3 sequence is 18 residues long. The CDR3 DNA sequence: TGTGCCAGCAGCTTAAAGCCCCGGGACTATTCAGGGGACACTGAAGCTTTCTTT. It encodes CASSLKPRDYSGDTEAFF.

This clone was seen a few times. The V call is TRBV27, the J call TRBJ1-6, with a weak D call TRBD1 (6 bases). CDR1 MNHEY and CDR2 SMNVEV come from the germline V gene (reference sequence). The CDR3 extends over 15 amino acids. V was shortened by 5 bases and J by 7 bases, with 15 bases between the two germline ends. Here the CDR3 reads CASSLLDRTNSPLHF. In DNA, the CDR3 is TGTGCCAGCAGTCTCCTGGACAGAACGAATTCACCCCTCCACTTT.

This rearrangement joins TRBV5-6 to TRBJ1-5; 8 bases are a match to TRBD1. Trimming took 4 bases from V and 5 from J; bases not matched to a gene: 5. From germline, CDR1 is SGHDT and CDR2 YYEEEE. This CDR3 comprises 14 residues. The CDR3 DNA reads as TGTGCCAGCAGCCTACGGACAGGGTATCAGCCCCAGCATTTT. It codes for CASSLRTGYQPQHF. The variable domain in full, with the rest retrieved from reference TRBV5-6 and TRBJ1-5, is DAGVTQSPTHLIKTRGQQVTLRCSPKSGHDTVSWYQQALGQGPQFIFQYYEEEERQRGNFPDRFSGHQFPNYSSELNVNALLLGDSALYLCASSLRTGYQPQHFGDGTRLSIL.

The chain combines TRBV2 with TRBJ2-5; 10 nucleotides agree with TRBD2. V lost 6 bases and J lost 5; bases outside the gene matches: 9. This CDR3 is built from 15 residues. In germline, CDR1 is SNHLY, CDR2 FYNNEI. The chain's CDR3 is CASSGLAGGEETQYF. CDR3 bases: TGTGCCAGCAGCGGTTTAGCGGGGGGTGAGGAGACCCAGTACTTC.

The genes are TRBV7-8 and TRBJ1-4, with D hard to call. Trimming took 8 bases from V and 0 from J, leaving 7 bases between them. This CDR3 has 13 residues. The germline CDR1 and CDR2 sequences are SGHVS and FQNEAQ. As DNA, the CDR3 is TGTGCCAGCCAGCGTGCAACTAATGAAAAACTGTTTTTT. Protein sequence: CASQRATNEKLFF.

The chain employs TRBV6-6 and TRBJ1-3; D is uncertain. The V end lost 4 bases, the J end lost 0 bases, and 10 bases lay between the germline ends. The CDR3 contains 15 residues. Looked up from germline, CDR1 is MNHNY and CDR2 is SVGAGI (reference sequence). In DNA, the CDR3 is TGTGCCAGCAGTTCCCAACAGCTCTCTGGAAACACCATATATTTT. Translating gives CASSSQQLSGNTIYF.

The rearrangement uses TRBV19 and TRBJ2-1, with 14 bases identical to TRBD2. With V trimmed by 6 bases and J by 0 bases, 10 bases remained unmatched. This CDR3 has 19 residues. CDR1 LNHDA and CDR2 SQIVND come from the germline V gene (reference sequence). CDR3 amino acids: CASRESGLAGASSYNEQFF. CDR3 coding DNA: TGTGCCAGTAGAGAATCGGGACTAGCGGGGGCCAGCTCCTACAATGAGCAGTTCTTC.

The CDR3 loop reads CASSRDRGLTEQFF. CDR3 nucleotide sequence: TGTGCCAGCAGCCGGGACAGGGGGTTAACTGAGCAGTTCTTC. The V and J genes are TRBV14 and TRBJ2-1; 11 bases agree with TRBD1. V was clipped by 4 bases and J by 9 bases; unmatched bases: 5. CDR3 length: 14 amino acids. Germline CDR1 is SGHDN and CDR2 is FVKESK.

The CDR3 bases are TGTGCCAGCTCACCGACAGTGGGTTACACTGAAGCTTTCTTT. It translates to CASSPTVGYTEAFF. This chain connects TRBV18 to TRBJ1-1, with D perhaps TRBD1 (5 bases). V lost 3 bases and J 3 bases, leaving 11 bases between the germline ends. This CDR3 region has 14 residues. CDR1 and CDR2 from the germline V gene are KGHSH and LQKENI. Full variable domain (outside the CDR3, taken from reference TRBV18 and TRBJ1-1): NAGVMQNPRHLVRRRGQEARLRCSPMKGHSHVYWYRQLPEEGLKFMVYLQKENIIDESGMPKERFSAEFPKEGPSILRIQQVVRGDSAAYFCASSPTVGYTEAFFGQGTRLTVV.

Comment on this clone: Other DNA sequences of this sample code for an identical CDR3. This chain joins TRBV5-1 and TRBJ2-1; 11 nucleotides match TRBD2. This CDR3 has 15 residues. Germline V gives CDR1 SGHRS, CDR2 YFSETQ. J lost 7 bases, V lost 2 bases, and 5 bases had no gene match. The CDR3 region has the DNA TGCGCCAGCAGCTTTAGCGGGGGGGCTGGGAATGAGCAGTTCTTC. This encodes CASSFSGGAGNEQFF. The entire variable domain, with the rest obtained from reference TRBV5-1 and TRBJ2-1, is as follows: KAGVTQTPRYLIKTRGQQVTLSCSPISGHRSVSWYQQTPGQGLQFLFEYFSETQRNKGNFPGRFSGRQFSNSRSEMNVSTLELGDSALYLCASSFSGGAGNEQFFGPGTRLTVL.

This rearrangement joins TRBV5-1 to TRBJ2-7; no reliable D call. Trimming left V 2 bases short and J 1 base short, with 10 bases between. Looked up from germline, CDR1 is SGHRS and CDR2 is YFSETQ. This CDR3 region has 14 residues. The CDR3 DNA follows: TGCGCCAGCAGCTTAGCTGCCGATTCCTACGAGCAGTACTTC. This gives the protein CASSLAADSYEQYF.